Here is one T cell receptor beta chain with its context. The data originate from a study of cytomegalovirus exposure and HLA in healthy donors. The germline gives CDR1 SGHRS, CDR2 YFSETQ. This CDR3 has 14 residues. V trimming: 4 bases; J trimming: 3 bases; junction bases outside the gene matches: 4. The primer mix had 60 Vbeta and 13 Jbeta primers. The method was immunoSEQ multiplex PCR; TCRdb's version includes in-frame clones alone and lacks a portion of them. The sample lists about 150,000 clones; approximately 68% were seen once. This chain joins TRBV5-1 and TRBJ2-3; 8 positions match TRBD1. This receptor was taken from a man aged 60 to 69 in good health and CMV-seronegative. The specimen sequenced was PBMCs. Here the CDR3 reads CASSPGTGTDTQYF. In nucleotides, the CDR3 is TGCGCCAGCAGCCCCGGGACAGGAACAGATACGCAGTATTTT.